The present T cell receptor beta chain was sequenced within a study of blood T cell repertoires in COVID-19. The wider study: Symptom resolution, clearance, or two negative PCRs marked the recovered donors of Cohort 3. Acute and convalescent COVID-19 specimens originated in the United States, Italy and Spain. Sources were T cells, B-cell-depleted T cells, or PBMCs; the material itself was cDNA or gDNA.

As processed by the authors: The authors estimated nucleated cell counts from reference gene primer amplification. Here immunoSEQ multiplex PCR was the method, and the copy in TCRdb shows in-frame clones only, minus some. V and J calls and clone size follow that table, whereas D and trimming were derived from the DNA. The data hold roughly 200,000 clones, with roughly 86% observed a single time. This clone has more than one count but fewer than ten. The V segment lost 6 bases and the J segment 2 bases; nucleotides outside the gene matches: 5. The CDR3 is 14 amino acids. CDR1 SGDLS and CDR2 YYNGEE come from the germline V gene.

The chain carries TRBV9 and TRBJ2-1, with TRBD2 matching over 7 bases. The sequence derives from a middle-aged woman in a cohort exposed to, infected with or recovered from COVID-19 (not recorded which). Sequencing was performed on PBMCs or T cells enriched from blood (not recorded which). CDR3 DNA: TGTGCCAGCAACCATGGGACTACCTACAATGAGCAGTTCTTC. Protein: CASNHGTTYNEQFF.